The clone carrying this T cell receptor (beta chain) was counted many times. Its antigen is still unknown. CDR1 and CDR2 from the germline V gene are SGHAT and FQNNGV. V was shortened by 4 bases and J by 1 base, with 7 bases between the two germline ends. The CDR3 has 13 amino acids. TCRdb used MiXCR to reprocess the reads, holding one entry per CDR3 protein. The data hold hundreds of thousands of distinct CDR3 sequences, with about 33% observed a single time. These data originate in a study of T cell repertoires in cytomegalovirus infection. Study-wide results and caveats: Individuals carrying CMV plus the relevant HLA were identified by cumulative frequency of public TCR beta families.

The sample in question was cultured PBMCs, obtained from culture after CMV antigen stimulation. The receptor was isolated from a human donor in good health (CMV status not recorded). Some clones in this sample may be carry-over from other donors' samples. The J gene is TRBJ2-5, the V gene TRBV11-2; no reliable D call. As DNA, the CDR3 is TGTGCCAGCAGCTACTACATCCAAGAGACCCAGTACTTC. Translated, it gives CASSYYIQETQYF.